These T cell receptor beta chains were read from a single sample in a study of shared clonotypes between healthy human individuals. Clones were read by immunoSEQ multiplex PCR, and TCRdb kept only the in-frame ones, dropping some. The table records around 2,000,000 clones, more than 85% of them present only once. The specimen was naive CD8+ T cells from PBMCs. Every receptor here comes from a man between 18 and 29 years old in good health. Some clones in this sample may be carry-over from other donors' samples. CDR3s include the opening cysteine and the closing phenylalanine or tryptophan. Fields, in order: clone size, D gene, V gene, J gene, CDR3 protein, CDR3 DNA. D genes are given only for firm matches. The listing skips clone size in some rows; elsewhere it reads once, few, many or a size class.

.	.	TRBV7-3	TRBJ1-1	CASSPRPGRVNTEAFF	TGTGCCAGCAGCCCTCGCCCGGGGCGGGTGAACACTGAAGCTTTCTTT
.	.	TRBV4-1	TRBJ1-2	CASSQGGGGYTF	TGCGCCAGCAGCCAAGGTGGGGGTGGCTACACCTTC
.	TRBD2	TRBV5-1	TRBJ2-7	CASSPDRTSGRRRGYEQYF	TGCGCCAGCAGCCCAGATAGGACTAGCGGGCGCCGCCGTGGCTACGAGCAGTACTTC
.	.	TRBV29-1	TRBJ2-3	CSVDHWGPSTDTQYF	TGCAGCGTTGACCACTGGGGCCCTAGCACAGATACGCAGTATTTT
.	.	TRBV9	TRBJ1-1	CARPRGTNTEAFF	TGTGCCAGACCACGCGGGACGAACACTGAAGCTTTCTTT
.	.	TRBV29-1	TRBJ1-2	CSVESLGPGYTF	TGCAGCGTTGAATCGCTGGGTCCTGGCTACACCTTC
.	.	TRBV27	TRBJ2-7	CASKGRSSYEQYF	TGTGCCTCCAAGGGCCGGTCCTCCTACGAGCAGTACTTC
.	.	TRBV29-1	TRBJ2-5	CSVEDNQETQYF	TGCAGCGTTGAAGATAACCAAGAGACCCAGTACTTC
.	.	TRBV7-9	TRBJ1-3	CATQDRDTIYF	TGTGCCACCCAAGACCGGGACACCATATATTTT
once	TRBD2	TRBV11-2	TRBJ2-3	CASSTQRGPTDTQYF	TGTGCCAGCAGCACTCAGCGGGGCCCCACAGATACGCAGTATTTT
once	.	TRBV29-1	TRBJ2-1	CSVEGGRGGIRNEQFF	TGCAGCGTTGAAGGCGGCAGGGGAGGTATTAGAAATGAGCAGTTCTTC
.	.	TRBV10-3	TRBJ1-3	CAISERMLRGRAGSGNTIYF	TGTGCCATCAGTGAGAGGATGTTAAGGGGGAGGGCTGGCTCTGGAAACACCATATATTTT
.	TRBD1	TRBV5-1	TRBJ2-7	CASSLPGQEHGGEYF	TGCGCCAGCAGCTTACCGGGACAGGAACATGGAGGGGAGTACTTC
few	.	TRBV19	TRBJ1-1	CASTPLGSTEAFF	TGTGCCAGTACCCCACTCGGTTCCACTGAAGCTTTCTTT
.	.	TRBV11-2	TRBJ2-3	CASSARVGNTDTQYF	TGTGCCAGCAGCGCCCGCGTGGGAAACACAGATACGCAGTATTTT
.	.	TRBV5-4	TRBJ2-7	CASSFGTGQSYEQYF	TGTGCCAGCAGCTTCGGAACAGGGCAAAGCTACGAGCAGTACTTC
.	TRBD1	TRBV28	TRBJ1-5	CASSFRAGGGQPQHF	TGTGCCAGCAGTTTTCGGGCAGGGGGGGGACAGCCCCAGCATTTT
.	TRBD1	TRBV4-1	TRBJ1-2	CASSPTTGGYHGYTF	TGCGCCAGCAGCCCAACGACAGGGGGCTATCATGGCTACACCTTC
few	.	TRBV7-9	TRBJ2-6	CASSPGSYSGANVLTF	TGTGCCAGCAGCCCAGGGTCCTACTCTGGGGCCAACGTCCTGACTTTC
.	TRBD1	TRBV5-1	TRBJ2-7	CASKERQGAYEQYF	TGCGCCAGCAAAGAAAGGCAGGGGGCTTACGAGCAGTACTTC
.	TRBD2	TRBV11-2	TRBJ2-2	CASSFGLAGSNTGELFF	TGTGCCAGCAGCTTCGGACTAGCGGGATCGAACACCGGGGAGCTGTTTTTT
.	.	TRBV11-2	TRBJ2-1	CASSPEARGSNEQFF	TGTGCCAGCAGCCCGGAGGCGAGGGGATCCAATGAGCAGTTCTTC
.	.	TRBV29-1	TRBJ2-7	CSVAFVGLDSYEQYF	TGCAGCGTAGCGTTCGTTGGGCTGGACTCCTACGAGCAGTACTTC
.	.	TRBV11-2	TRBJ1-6	CASSLEAGTWNSPLHF	TGTGCCAGCAGCTTAGAGGCGGGGACCTGGAATTCACCCCTCCACTTT
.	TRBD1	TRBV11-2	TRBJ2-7	CAIRGQGSYEQYF	TGTGCCATCCGTGGACAGGGCTCTTACGAGCAGTACTTC
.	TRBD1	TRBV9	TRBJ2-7	CASSVRTGGLYEQYF	TGTGCCAGCAGCGTTAGGACAGGGGGCTTGTACGAGCAGTACTTC
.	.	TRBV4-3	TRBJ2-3	CASSHSLEDTQYF	TGCGCCAGCAGCCACAGTTTGGAAGATACGCAGTATTTT
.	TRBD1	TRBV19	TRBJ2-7	CASGTGITYEQYF	TGTGCCAGCGGGACAGGGATTACCTACGAGCAGTACTTC
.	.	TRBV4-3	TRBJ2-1	CASSQGGPAEQFF	TGCGCCAGCAGCCAAGGAGGCCCCGCTGAGCAGTTCTTC
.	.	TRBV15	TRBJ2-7	CATSPVRIGTSQYF	TGTGCCACCAGCCCTGTCCGTATTGGGACCTCTCAGTACTTC
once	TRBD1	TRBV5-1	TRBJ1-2	CASSGTGDGYYGYTF	TGCGCCAGCAGCGGGACAGGGGACGGGTACTATGGCTACACCTTC
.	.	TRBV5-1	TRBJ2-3	CASTRALKSGRSIDTQYF	TGCGCCAGCACTAGGGCCCTGAAGTCCGGGAGATCGATAGATACGCAGTATTTT
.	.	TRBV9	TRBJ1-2	CASSVRITGALDYGYTF	TGTGCCAGCAGCGTCCGAATAACGGGGGCCCTAGACTATGGCTACACCTTC
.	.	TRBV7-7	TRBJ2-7	CASSEAGSYEQYF	TGTGCCAGCAGCGAGGCCGGGAGCTACGAGCAGTACTTC
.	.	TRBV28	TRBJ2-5	CASSLLLYQETQYF	TGTGCCAGCAGTTTACTGTTGTACCAAGAGACCCAGTACTTC
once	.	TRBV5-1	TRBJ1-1	CASSLNFQGPRGTEAFF	TGCGCCAGCAGCCTGAATTTTCAGGGGCCGAGGGGCACTGAAGCTTTCTTT
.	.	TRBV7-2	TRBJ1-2	CASSPIGRKPYGYTF	TGTGCCAGCAGCCCCATTGGGAGGAAACCCTATGGCTACACCTTC
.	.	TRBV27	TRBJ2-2	CASRYQTGELFF	TGTGCCAGCCGGTACCAGACCGGGGAGCTGTTTTTT
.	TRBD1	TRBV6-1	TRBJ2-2	CASSALGGQSNTGELFF	TGTGCCAGCAGTGCCCTAGGGGGACAGTCAAACACCGGGGAGCTGTTTTTT
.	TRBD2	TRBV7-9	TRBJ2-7	CASSLNFASGTDYEQYF	TGTGCCAGCAGCTTAAACTTTGCTAGCGGGACTGACTACGAGCAGTACTTC
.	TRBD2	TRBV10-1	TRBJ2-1	CASSGGTSATYNEQFF	TGCGCCAGCAGTGGGGGGACTAGCGCGACCTACAATGAGCAGTTCTTC
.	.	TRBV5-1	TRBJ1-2	CASSDTGAWGIYGYTF	TGCGCCAGCAGCGATACCGGAGCGTGGGGCATTTATGGCTACACCTTC
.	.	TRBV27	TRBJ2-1	CASSLYAESSYNEQFF	TGTGCCAGCAGTTTATATGCGGAAAGCTCCTACAATGAGCAGTTCTTC
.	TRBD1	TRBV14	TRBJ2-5	CASSQDPDRFGETQYF	TGTGCCAGCAGCCAAGACCCGGACAGGTTTGGGGAGACCCAGTACTTC
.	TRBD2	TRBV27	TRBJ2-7	CASSVSSGGSYEQYF	TGTGCCAGCAGTGTAAGTTCGGGGGGCTCCTACGAGCAGTACTTC
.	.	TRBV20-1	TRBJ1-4	CSARYGGELFF	TGCAGTGCTAGGTACGGAGGGGAACTGTTTTTT
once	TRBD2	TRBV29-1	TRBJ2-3	CSVVAGEADTQYF	TGCAGCGTTGTTGCGGGAGAGGCAGATACGCAGTATTTT
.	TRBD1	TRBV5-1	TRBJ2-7	CASSSPPGQGYEQYF	TGCGCCAGCAGCTCCCCCCCGGGACAGGGGTACGAGCAGTACTTC
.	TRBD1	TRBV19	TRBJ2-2	CASSIGTGFYTGELFF	TGTGCCAGTAGTATCGGGACAGGGTTTTACACCGGGGAGCTGTTTTTT
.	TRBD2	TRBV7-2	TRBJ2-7	CASSSREGRSYEQYF	TGTGCCAGCAGCTCTCGGGAGGGCCGATCCTACGAGCAGTACTTC